This T cell receptor (beta chain) came from a study of shared clonotypes between healthy human individuals. Profiled with immunoSEQ multiplex PCR; TCRdb holds only in-frame clones, not every one. The sample comprises about 1 million clones, under 80% of which are singletons, and 1.4% rests with the top ten. V lost 4 bases to trimming and J lost 8 bases; unmatched junction nucleotides: 9. Germline-derived CDR1 and CDR2 are GTSNPN and SVGIG (reference sequence). The CDR3 loop spans 14 amino acids. The TCR comes from a man aged 18 to 30 in good health. The sequencing input was memory CD4+ T cells sorted from blood. Subset denoted: CD45RA-negative fraction. The V gene is TRBV30, the J gene TRBJ1-4, with 8 bases lining up with TRBD1. CDR3 in DNA: TGTGCCTGGAAGGGGACAGGCCATGCAGAAAAACTGTTTTTT. It translates to CAWKGTGHAEKLFF.